This TCR beta chain was observed in a study of cytomegalovirus exposure and HLA in healthy donors. The study's findings and limits: The study recorded about 160 TCR beta chains that were cytomegalovirus-associated.

From germline, CDR1 is KGHSH and CDR2 LQKENI. This CDR3 region has 15 residues. J gave up 1 base and V 6 bases, and 6 bases lay outside the gene matches. Details on this clone: Its specificity is unknown.

It was with 60 Vbeta and 13 Jbeta primers that the PCR ran. Here immunoSEQ multiplex PCR was the method, and the copy in TCRdb shows in-frame clones only, minus some. The table includes some 140,000 clones, more than 70% detected once. This receptor was identified in a man in his fifties or sixties in good health and CMV-seropositive. The chain joins TRBV18 to TRBJ2-5, with 9 nucleotides matching TRBD2. Sequencing was carried out using PBMCs. CDR3 protein: CASSLLTSGQETQYF. CDR3 DNA sequence: TGTGCCAGCTCTCTTCTGACTAGCGGCCAAGAGACCCAGTACTTC.